This T cell receptor beta chain was captured in a study of T cells in Graves' hyperthyroidism and ophthalmopathy. In this sample, this clonotype turned up a few times. The antigen remains undetermined. Study-level findings and limits: Ophthalmopathy, which appeared later, was predicted by the model a median about 6.8 months before onset. Within blood appeared most thyroid clonotypes that had expanded above 0.001. Classification by a 13 V-J model distinguished ophthalmopathy from stable hyperthyroidism.

Amplification yielded TCR beta CDR3 regions, with RNA transcripts as the source. Initially, a first-round RT-PCR of the TCR CDR3 employed the HTBI primer set. MiXCR, run by TCRdb on the multiplex PCR reads, gives a single entry per CDR3 protein. This sample has hundreds of thousands of distinct CDR3 sequences; about 20% occur once, and the top ten carry 40% to 50%. Lactation, pregnancy, other autoimmune disease or uncontrolled infection led to exclusion of patients. The sequence derives from a man aged 40-50 years with Graves' ophthalmopathy. The sequencing input was blood.

DNA for the CDR3: TGTGCCAGCAGCCAAGATCTAGCGGTTACTACAAATGAGCAGTTCTTC. Amino acid sequence: CASSQDLAVTTNEQFF. This sequence joins TRBV14 and TRBJ2-1, with TRBD2 identical over 7 bases. V dropped 0 bases and J dropped 7; count of bases not matched to a gene: 9. This CDR3 region has 16 residues. CDR1 is SGHDN, CDR2 FVKESK, per germline.